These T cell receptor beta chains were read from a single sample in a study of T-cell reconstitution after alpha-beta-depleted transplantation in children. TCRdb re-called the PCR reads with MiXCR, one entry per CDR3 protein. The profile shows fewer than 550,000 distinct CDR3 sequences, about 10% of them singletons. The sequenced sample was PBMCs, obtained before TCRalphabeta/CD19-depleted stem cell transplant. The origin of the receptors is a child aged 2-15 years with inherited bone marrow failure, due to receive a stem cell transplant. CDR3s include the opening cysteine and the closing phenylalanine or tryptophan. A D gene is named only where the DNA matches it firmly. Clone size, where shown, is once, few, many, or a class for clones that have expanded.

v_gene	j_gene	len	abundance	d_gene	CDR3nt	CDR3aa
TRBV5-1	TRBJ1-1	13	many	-	TGCGCCAGCAGCTTGGAATCGGTCACTGAAGCTTTCTTT	CASSLESVTEAFF
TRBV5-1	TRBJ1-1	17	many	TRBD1	TGCGCCAGCAGCCCCAATTTGGACAGGGGGCGAGGGATGCGAGCTTTCTTT	CASSPNLDRGRGMRAFF
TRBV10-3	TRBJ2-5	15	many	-	TGTGCCACCTCTCGGGGGACCAGTATGGGGGAGACCCAGTACTTC	CATSRGTSMGETQYF
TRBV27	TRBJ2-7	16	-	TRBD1	TGTGCCAGCAGTTTATCCGCCGAGGGACAGTTTTACGAGCAGTACTTC	CASSLSAEGQFYEQYF
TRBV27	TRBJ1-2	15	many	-	TGTGCCAGCAGTTTATGGCCCGGGAGCGACTATGGCTACACCTTC	CASSLWPGSDYGYTF
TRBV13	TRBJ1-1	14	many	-	TGTGCCAGCAGCTGGGGGGGCGCGGGAACTGAAGCTTTCTTT	CASSWGGAGTEAFF
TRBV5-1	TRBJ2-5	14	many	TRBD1	TGTGCCAGCAGCTTAGGACAGGGGGCGGAGACCCAGTACTTC	CASSLGQGAETQYF
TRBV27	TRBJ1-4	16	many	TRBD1	TGTGCCAGCAGCTTCGGACCGGGACAGGGTTATGAAAAACTGTTTTTT	CASSFGPGQGYEKLFF
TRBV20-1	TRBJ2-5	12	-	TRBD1	TGCAGTGCTATGGGACAGGGAAAGACCCAGTACTTC	CSAMGQGKTQYF
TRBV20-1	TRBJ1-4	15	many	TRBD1	TGCAGTGCTAGAGCGGCCGGGACAGGGAGGGAAAAACTGTTTTTT	CSARAAGTGREKLFF
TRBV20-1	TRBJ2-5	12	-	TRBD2	TGCACATGCAGTGAGGGAGGGGAGACCCAGTACTTC	CTCSEGGETQYF
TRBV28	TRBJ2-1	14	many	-	TGTGCCAGCAGTTCCCTCGGGGCATACAATGAGCAGTTCTTC	CASSSLGAYNEQFF
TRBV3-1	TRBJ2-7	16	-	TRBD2	TGTGCCAGCAGCCAACGGACTAGCGGGACCTCCTACGAGCAGTACTTC	CASSQRTSGTSYEQYF
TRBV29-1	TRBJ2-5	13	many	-	TGCAGCGTTGGGGGGCGTCTCCAAGAGACCCAGTACTTC	CSVGGRLQETQYF
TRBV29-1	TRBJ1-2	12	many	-	TGCAGCGTTGGAGGGCATAACTATGGCTACACCTTC	CSVGGHNYGYTF
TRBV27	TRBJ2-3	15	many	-	TGTGCCAGCGGTCTCAGAGGGGTCGGCACAGATACGCAGTATTTT	CASGLRGVGTDTQYF
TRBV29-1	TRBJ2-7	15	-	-	TGCAGCGTCCGAAACAACAGGGGAGGGGTCTACGAGCAGTACTTC	CSVRNNRGGVYEQYF
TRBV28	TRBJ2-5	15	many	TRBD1	TGTGCCAGCAGCGAGACAGGGGAACCCCAAGAGACCCAGTACTTC	CASSETGEPQETQYF
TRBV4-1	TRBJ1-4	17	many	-	TGCGCCAGCAGCCAAATCTACAGGAAACGAACTAATGAAAAACTGTTTTTT	CASSQIYRKRTNEKLFF
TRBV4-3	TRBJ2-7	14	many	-	TGCGCCAGCAGCCAAGAGGTTGGCGTCTACGAGCAGTACTTC	CASSQEVGVYEQYF
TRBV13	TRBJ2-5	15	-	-	TGTGCCAGCAGCTCAACCGCAGGGGTTGGAGAGACCCAGTACTTC	CASSSTAGVGETQYF
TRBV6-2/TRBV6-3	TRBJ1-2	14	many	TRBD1	TGTGCCAGCAGTTACGCCGGGACAGTCTATGGCTACACCTTC	CASSYAGTVYGYTF
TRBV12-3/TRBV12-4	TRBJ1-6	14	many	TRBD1	TGTGCCAGCAGTTCGGGACAGGGAATCTCACCCCTCCACTTT	CASSSGQGISPLHF
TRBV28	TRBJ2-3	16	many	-	TGTGCCAGCAGCCGAAGAGGAGGGGGGGGCACAGATACGCAGTATTTT	CASSRRGGGGTDTQYF
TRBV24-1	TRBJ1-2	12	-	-	TGTGCCACCAGTGATTTTGTCTATGGCTACACCTTC	CATSDFVYGYTF
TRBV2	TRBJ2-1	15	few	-	TGTGCCAGCAGTGTACTCGGACCCCCTCCGGATGAGCAGTTCTTC	CASSVLGPPPDEQFF
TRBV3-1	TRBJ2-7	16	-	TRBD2	TGTGCCAGCAGCCAGGCGGGACTAGCGGGAGCTTACGAGCAGTACTTC	CASSQAGLAGAYEQYF
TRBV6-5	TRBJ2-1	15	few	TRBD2	TGTGCCAGCGGACTAGCGGGAGGGCCTGCCAATGAGCAGTTCTTC	CASGLAGGPANEQFF
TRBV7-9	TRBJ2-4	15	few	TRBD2	TGTGCCAGCAGCGATGGACTAGCCGGGGGGAACATTCAGTACTTC	CASSDGLAGGNIQYF
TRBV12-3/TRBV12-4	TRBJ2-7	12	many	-	TGTGCCAGCAGGGCTGGGGGCTACGAGCAGTACTTC	CASRAGGYEQYF
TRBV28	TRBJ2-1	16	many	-	TGTGCCAGCAGTTTTTATCGGGGTAGCTCCTACAATGAGCAGTTCTTC	CASSFYRGSSYNEQFF
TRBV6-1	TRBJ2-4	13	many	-	TGTGCCAGCAGTGGGGTCGGGATAAACATTCAGTACTTC	CASSGVGINIQYF
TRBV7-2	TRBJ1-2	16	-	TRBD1	TGTGCCAGCAGCTTAGGGGGAACAGGGGGCGGCTATGGCTACACCTTC	CASSLGGTGGGYGYTF
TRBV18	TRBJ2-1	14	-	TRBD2	TGTGCCAGCTCACCGACGGGAGGGGGCAATGAGCAGTTCTTC	CASSPTGGGNEQFF
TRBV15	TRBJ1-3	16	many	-	TGTGCCACCAGCAGAGAAGAGGGAGTATATGGAAACACCATATATTTT	CATSREEGVYGNTIYF
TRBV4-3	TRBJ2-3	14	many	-	TGCGCCAGCAGCCAGGCGGGAAGGGCAGATACGCAGTATTTT	CASSQAGRADTQYF
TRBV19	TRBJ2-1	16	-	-	TGTGCCACCCAACCCGCAGGGTTTAGCTCCTACAATGAGCAGTTCTTC	CATQPAGFSSYNEQFF
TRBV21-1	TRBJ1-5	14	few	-	TGTGCCAGCAGCAGGGACGGTTTCAATCAGCCCCAGCATTTT	CASSRDGFNQPQHF
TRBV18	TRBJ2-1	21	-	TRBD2	TGTGCCAGCTCATCTGAAGCGGGACTAGCGGGAGCCGGGGGCTCCTACAATGAGCAGTTCTTC	CASSSEAGLAGAGGSYNEQFF
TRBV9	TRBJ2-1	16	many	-	TGTGCCAGCAGCGTAGTGCCCAATCCCTCCTACAATGAGCAGTTCTTC	CASSVVPNPSYNEQFF
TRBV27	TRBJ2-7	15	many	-	TGTGCCAGCAGTTTTGGCCCCGGAACAACCTACGAGCAGTACTTC	CASSFGPGTTYEQYF
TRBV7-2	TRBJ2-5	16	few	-	TGTGCCAGCAGCTTAGCACAGGGTTCCCCCCAAGAGACCCAGTACTTC	CASSLAQGSPQETQYF